This T cell receptor (beta chain) was documented in a study of cytomegalovirus exposure and HLA in healthy donors (dated by TCRdb to 2015 to 2018). About the study as a whole: In an earlier analysis of approximately 500 of the donors, approximately 260 Gb of sequence data and 90 million to 130 million unique TCR beta sequences from some 170 million T cells were reported. To study patterns of TCR occurrence, a later analysis re-analyzed previously published TCR beta repertoires from 650 to 750 donors and added high-resolution HLA genotyping. Across 398 genotyped donors of the cohort, an average of roughly 230,000 unique TCR beta nucleotide sequences per donor were sequenced, and 15% to 20% of those sequences were non-productive. Approximately 310 gigabases of sequencing data and tens of millions of unique TCR sequences were included in an early release covering roughly 600 HLA-typed donors. To predict cytomegalovirus infection status, the study combined high-throughput TCR immunosequencing, statistical association of individual TCRs with disease status, and machine learning. All discovery cohort repertoires had been generated using a single sequencing platform. The study profiled the T cell repertoires of approximately 700 subjects by immunosequencing and related them to cytomegalovirus serostatus. Donor age, sex, ethnicity and CMV serostatus were collected together with the repertoire data. Along with the roughly 700-subject first cohort, a separate validation cohort of around 110 different subjects was used. The study was designed to test whether signatures of past pathogen exposure could be identified by cataloging public T cell receptors. A later genetic analysis used genome-wide SNP genotypes for about three fifths of the roughly 700 donors, treating that subset as a discovery cohort. To decide whether each TCR beta V gene segment behaved as functional or pseudogenic, an earlier analysis of some 600 of the donors relied on high-throughput TCR beta sequencing. HLA typing covered class I and class II loci at four-digit resolution. Rather than using new phenotypic data, the later analysis identified candidate immune exposures from TCR beta sequences and from how often those sequences occurred across donors. Because of strong linkage in the cohort, 5 or 6 DR-DQ haplotypes were treated as single units for association and clustering. Of the 350 to 450 genotyped donors, roughly 85% fell in the genetic ancestry cluster associated with self-reported Caucasian donors. Typing coverage differed by locus: A, B, C, DRB1 and DQB1 were typed in roughly 629-630 donors, DQA1 in around 500, DPA1 in 606, and DPB1 in roughly 450. Overall study outcomes, separate from this receptor: V-gene and J-gene trimming of TCR beta chains was associated with a missense DCLRE1C variant in a later genetic analysis, and the association was replicated in an independent cohort. Some IMGT-functional V segments, including TRBV6-2 and TRBV6-3, could not be distinguished by the 87-base-pair reads and were therefore excluded. Correlated functional status among segregating V segments might reflect linkage disequilibrium, but an unknown experimental factor could not be ruled out. In both the original and validation cohorts, the classifier was reported to diagnose cytomegalovirus status with high specificity and sensitivity. A total of 150 to 200 TCR beta chains were listed by the study as associated with cytomegalovirus. A few of the identified cytomegalovirus-associated TCR beta chains were confirmed in vitro to be specific for cytomegalovirus antigens. Compared with equally common non-associated chains, HLA-associated TCR beta chains in a later analysis were more clonally expanded and had lower generation probabilities. In an earlier analysis of some 500 of the donors, most TCR beta V segments appeared in productive rearrangements about 87% or about 30% of the time, broadly matching IMGT annotations. The authors suggested that the approach could potentially be extended to other disease states and immunological phenotypes. A later analysis associated around 16,000 TCR beta sequences with specific HLA alleles at a false discovery rate of 0.05. The earlier analysis of 450 to 700 of the donors excluded some 15 rarely observed V segments, including chromosome 9 orphons, because counts were too low. A later analysis found that TCR association rates varied across HLA loci, with DRB1 alleles showing the most associated TCRs and HLA-C alleles the fewest. The sequencing pipeline was judged likely to have produced a cluster of highly shared sequence variants as a technical artifact. A further reported finding was that TCR beta sequences accurately predicted the HLA-A and HLA-B alleles for most subjects in the first cohort. Only TCR beta chains were sequenced in this cohort, and the absence of alpha or paired-chain data limited detectable features. Most TCR sequences were observed very rarely across donors, whereas some public TCRs were present in many individuals. A later genetic analysis reported fewer N-insertions in productive TCRs among donors in an Asian-associated ancestry cluster than the roughly 670-donor mean. When HLA alleles, especially DR and DQ, strongly co-occurred, attributing TCR associations to individual alleles was difficult. The presence/absence analyses assumed that sequencing depth was roughly uniform across donors, and that assumption may not be true. The only immune exposure information available for the cohort was CMV serostatus. Because some donors lacked HLA typing at each locus, the association tests relied only on the typed subset. A later analysis found that most CMV-associated TCR beta chains appeared HLA-restricted, with HLA associations seemingly driven largely by CMV exposure. According to a later analysis, parvovirus B19, influenza, CMV and Epstein-Barr virus appeared linked to several top co-occurrence clusters.

In the germline V gene, CDR1 corresponds to LGHNA and CDR2 to YSLEER. Inclusive of the bounding cysteine and phenylalanine, the CDR3 is 16 residues long. Of all the DNA, just the CDR3 is kept, 48 bases in frame from base 1. Trimming removed 4 bases from V and 0 bases from J; the gene matches leave 6 bases unexplained. Points on this clone: Its recognized antigen is unknown. Qualities for individual bases were not recorded, and no much larger clone is one base off.

The cohort comprised some 680 healthy bone marrow donors. Cohort members were all nominally healthy when sampled, although unrecorded immune exposures were likely present. The donor tested CMV seronegative and was one of the 352 seronegative cohort members. A peripheral blood sample was collected from each donor, and TCR beta sequencing was performed on peripheral blood mononuclear cells. Genomic DNA extraction from the blood cell samples was performed with the Qiagen DNeasy Blood Extraction Kit. Receptors were amplified or captured by the immunoSEQ multiplex PCR assay. For the multiplex PCR, a mixture combining 60 forward primers for TCR Vbeta segments and 13 reverse primers for TCR Jbeta segments was used. The CDR3 region of rearranged TCR beta genes was amplified from genomic DNA by a multiplex PCR assay. Amplified TCR beta libraries were sequenced as 87-base-pair reads on the Illumina HiSeq System. On the study's bioinformatics: In a later analysis, tens of millions of unique TCR beta chains were counted across the roughly 700 repertoires, and roughly 11 million of these chains were shared by at least two donors. A nearest-neighbor algorithm error-corrected the raw reads and collapsed the reads into unique sequences, merging closely related sequences to remove PCR and sequencing errors. To assign V, D and J gene segments, CDR3 sequences were aligned to IMGT reference sequences. For a sequence to be retained, a match of at least six nucleotides was required to both a V gene segment and a J gene segment. A rearrangement was called productive if the CDR3 had no stop codons and remained in frame with V and J, and every other rearrangement was called non-productive. Following IMGT convention, CDR3 was defined as the stretch from the second conserved V-encoded cysteine up to the conserved J-encoded phenylalanine. In an earlier analysis of more than 550 of the donors, sequences lacking an unambiguous match to a single V gene segment were excluded. In an earlier analysis of 587 of the donors, V segments were called functional above 56.7% productive rearrangements and were called segregating when the between-donor standard deviation exceeded 5%. A statistical classification framework was built to diagnose cytomegalovirus status from the catalog of TCR beta chain sequences. In a later analysis, V and J genes were assigned by comparing TCR nucleotide sequences against IMGT/GENE-DB human TR gene sequences. In a later analysis, CDR3 sequences and most-parsimonious VDJ recombination scenarios were assigned using the TCRdist pipeline. In a later analysis, each TCR beta chain was defined by its CDR3 amino acid sequence together with its V-gene family, and reads without a unique V-gene family were excluded. A later analysis removed 592 highly shared, low-generation-probability nucleotide sequences to deal with suspected cross-contamination and a sequencing artifact. For each public chain, a later analysis derived a clonal expansion index from normalized ranks of inferred template counts within each repertoire. A later analysis computed generation probabilities with a VDJ recombination model fitted to out-of-frame rearrangements, and checked the results against IGoR. In a later analysis, TCR-TCR, TCR-HLA and TCR-CMV co-occurrence was scored with hypergeometric tests, and a repertoire-size bias correction was applied to TCR pairs. In a later analysis, false discovery rates were estimated by permuting HLA or CMV assignments 20 times. A later analysis grouped co-occurring TCRs with DBSCAN, adding TCRdist sequence similarity when clustering within HLA-allele-positive subsets. For co-occurrence clustering, repertoires with fewer than 30,000 or more than 120,000 public chains were excluded, along with five or six repertoires with anomalous nucleotide sharing. Held by TCRdb, this immuneACCESS table contains in-frame sequences only and omits some clones. Under half of the omission traces to an unresolved V gene where checked; the cause of the rest is unknown. V, J and clone size are those of that table, while D and trimming were read from the DNA. The table for this sample lists about 110,000 clones; around 75% of them were counted only once. 2.5% to 3% of the sample is held by the ten biggest clonotypes.

This receptor chain uses TRBV4-3 and TRBJ2-1; the junction holds 7 bases that match TRBD2. The sequencing input was PBMCs. The sequence was obtained from a female donor in good health and CMV-seronegative. The CDR3 region: CASSRGSSSSYNEQFF. The nucleotide sequence reads TGCGCCAGCAGCCGCGGGAGCAGTAGCTCCTACAATGAGCAGTTCTTC.